This T cell receptor beta chain was obtained from a study of cytomegalovirus exposure and HLA in healthy donors. This clone has more than one count but fewer than ten. Antigen: not known. V was shortened by 0 bases and J by 5 bases, with 13 bases between the two germline ends. The CDR3 totals 15 residues. Germline CDR1 MGHRA, CDR2 YSYEKL. Study-wide results and limits: The authors later linked a missense DCLRE1C variant to TCR beta V- and J-gene trimming. Later analysis suggested most CMV-associated TCR beta chains were HLA-restricted. Later, an analysis showed that TCR beta chains associated with HLA were more clonally expanded than others that were equally common. When presence/absence was analysed, sequencing depth was taken to be roughly uniform across donors.

Primers: 60 Vbeta forward and 13 Jbeta reverse. TCRdb keeps only in-frame clones here, not all; method: immunoSEQ multiplex PCR. The sample holds some 190,000 clones, roughly 79% seen once. The receptor was isolated from a woman aged 18-29 years in good health and CMV-seronegative. The sequenced material came from PBMCs. J is TRBJ1-1 and V is TRBV4-1, with D perhaps TRBD1 (6 bases). CDR3 amino acids: CASSQEQGFPTEAFF. CDR3 in DNA: TGCGCCAGCAGCCAAGAGCAGGGGTTCCCAACTGAAGCTTTCTTT.